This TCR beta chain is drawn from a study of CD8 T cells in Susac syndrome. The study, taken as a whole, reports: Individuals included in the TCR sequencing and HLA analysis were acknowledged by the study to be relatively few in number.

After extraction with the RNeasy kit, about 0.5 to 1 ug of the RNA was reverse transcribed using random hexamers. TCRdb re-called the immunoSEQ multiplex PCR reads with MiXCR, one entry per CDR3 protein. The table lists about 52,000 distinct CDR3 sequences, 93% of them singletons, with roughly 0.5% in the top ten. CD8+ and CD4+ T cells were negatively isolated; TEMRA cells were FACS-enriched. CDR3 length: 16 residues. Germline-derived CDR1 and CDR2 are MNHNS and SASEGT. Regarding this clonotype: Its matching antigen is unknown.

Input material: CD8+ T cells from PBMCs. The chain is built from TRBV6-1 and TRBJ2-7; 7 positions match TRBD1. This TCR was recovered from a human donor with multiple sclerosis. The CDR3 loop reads CVTRDSDTRYSYEQYF. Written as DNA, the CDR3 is TGTGTAACCCGGGACAGCGACACCCGATACTCCTACGAGCAGTACTTC.